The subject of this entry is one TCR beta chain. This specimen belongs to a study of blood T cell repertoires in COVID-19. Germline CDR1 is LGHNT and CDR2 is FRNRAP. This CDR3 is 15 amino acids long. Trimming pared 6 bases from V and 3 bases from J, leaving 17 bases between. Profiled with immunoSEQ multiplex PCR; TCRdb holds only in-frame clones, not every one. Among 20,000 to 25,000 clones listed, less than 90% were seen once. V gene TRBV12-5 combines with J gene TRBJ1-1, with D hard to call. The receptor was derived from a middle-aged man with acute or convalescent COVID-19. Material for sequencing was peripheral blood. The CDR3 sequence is CASGPPTLFDTEAFF. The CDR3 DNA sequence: TGTGCTAGTGGCCCTCCGACACTTTTTGACACTGAAGCTTTCTTT.